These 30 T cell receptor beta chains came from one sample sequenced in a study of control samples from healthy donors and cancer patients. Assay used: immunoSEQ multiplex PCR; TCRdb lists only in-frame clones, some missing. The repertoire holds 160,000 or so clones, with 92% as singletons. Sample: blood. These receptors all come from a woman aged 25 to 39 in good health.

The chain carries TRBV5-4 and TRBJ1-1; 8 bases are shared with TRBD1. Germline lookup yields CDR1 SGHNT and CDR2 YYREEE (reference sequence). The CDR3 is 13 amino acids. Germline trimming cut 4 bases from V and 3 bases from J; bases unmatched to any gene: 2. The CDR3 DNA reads TGTGCCAGCAGCGCGGACAGGGACACTGAAGCTTTCTTT. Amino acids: CASSADRDTEAFF.

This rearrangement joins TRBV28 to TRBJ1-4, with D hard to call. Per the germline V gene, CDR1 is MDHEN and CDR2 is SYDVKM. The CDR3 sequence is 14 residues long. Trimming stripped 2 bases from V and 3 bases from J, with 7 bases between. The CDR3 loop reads CASSLTRANEKLFF. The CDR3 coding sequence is TGTGCCAGCAGTTTAACCAGAGCTAATGAAAAACTGTTTTTT. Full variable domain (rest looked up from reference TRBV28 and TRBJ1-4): DVKVTQSSRYLVKRTGEKVFLECVQDMDHENMFWYRQDPGLGLRLIYFSYDVKMKEKGDIPEGYSVSREKKERFSLILESASTNQTSMYLCASSLTRANEKLFFGSGTQLSVL.

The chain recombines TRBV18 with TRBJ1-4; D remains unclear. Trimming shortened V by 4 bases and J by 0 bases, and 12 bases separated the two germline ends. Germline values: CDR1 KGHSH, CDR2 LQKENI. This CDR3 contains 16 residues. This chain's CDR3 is CASSLVGLATNEKLFF. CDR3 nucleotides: TGTGCCAGCTCACTCGTAGGGCTAGCAACTAATGAAAAACTGTTTTTT. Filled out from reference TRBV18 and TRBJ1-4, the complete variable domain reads NAGVMQNPRHLVRRRGQEARLRCSPMKGHSHVYWYRQLPEEGLKFMVYLQKENIIDESGMPKERFSAEFPKEGPSILRIQQVVRGDSAAYFCASSLVGLATNEKLFFGSGTQLSVL.

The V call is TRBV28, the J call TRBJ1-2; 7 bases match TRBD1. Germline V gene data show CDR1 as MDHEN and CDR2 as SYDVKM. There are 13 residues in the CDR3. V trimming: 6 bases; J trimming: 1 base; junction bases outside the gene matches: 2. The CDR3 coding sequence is TGTGCCAGCAGGACAGGGTTTAACTATGGCTACACCTTC. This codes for CASRTGFNYGYTF.

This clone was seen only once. The CDR3 reads CASSSTYEQYF. CDR3 in DNA: TGTGCCAGCAGCTCGACCTACGAGCAGTACTTC. J is TRBJ2-7 and V is TRBV3-1 (or the pseudogene TRBV3-2); the D is unclear. CDR1 is LGHDT, CDR2 YNNKEL, per germline (reference sequence). Trimming took 5 bases from V and 2 from J, leaving 4 bases between them. The CDR3 length is 11 residues.

This CDR3 is CASSRAGGYNEQFF. CDR3 sequence (DNA): TGCGCCAGCAGTCGAGCGGGAGGCTACAATGAGCAGTTCTTC. The rearrangement links TRBV10-1 to TRBJ2-1, with 9 bases lining up with TRBD2. The CDR3 has 14 residues. CDR1 is WNHNN and CDR2 is SYGVQD in the germline V gene (reference sequence). V dropped 5 bases and J dropped 3; count of bases not matched to a gene: 2.

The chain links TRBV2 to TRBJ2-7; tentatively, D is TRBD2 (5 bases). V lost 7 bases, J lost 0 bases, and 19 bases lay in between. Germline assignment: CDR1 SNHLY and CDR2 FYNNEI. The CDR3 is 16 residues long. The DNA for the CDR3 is TGTGCCAGCATTAGAAGCGGATTCACCCGCTCCTACGAGCAGTACTTC. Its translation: CASIRSGFTRSYEQYF.

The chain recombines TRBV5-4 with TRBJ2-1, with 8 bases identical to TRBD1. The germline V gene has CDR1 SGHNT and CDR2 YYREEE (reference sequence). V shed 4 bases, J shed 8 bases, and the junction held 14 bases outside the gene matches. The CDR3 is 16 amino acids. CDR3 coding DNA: TGTGCCAGCAGCCCCGCCAATCACAGGGGGGCTGATGAGCAGTTCTTC. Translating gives CASSPANHRGADEQFF.

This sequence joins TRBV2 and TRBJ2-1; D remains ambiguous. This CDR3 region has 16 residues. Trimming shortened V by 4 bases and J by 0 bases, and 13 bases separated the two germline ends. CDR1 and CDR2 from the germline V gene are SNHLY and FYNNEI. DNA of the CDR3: TGTGCCAGCAGTGGACTCCCCGCCGTCTCCTACAATGAGCAGTTCTTC. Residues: CASSGLPAVSYNEQFF. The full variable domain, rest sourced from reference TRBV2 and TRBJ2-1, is EPEVTQTPSHQVTQMGQEVILRCVPISNHLYFYWYRQILGQKVEFLVSFYNNEISEKSEIFDDQFSVERPDGSNFTLKIRSTKLEDSAMYFCASSGLPAVSYNEQFFGPGTRLTVL.

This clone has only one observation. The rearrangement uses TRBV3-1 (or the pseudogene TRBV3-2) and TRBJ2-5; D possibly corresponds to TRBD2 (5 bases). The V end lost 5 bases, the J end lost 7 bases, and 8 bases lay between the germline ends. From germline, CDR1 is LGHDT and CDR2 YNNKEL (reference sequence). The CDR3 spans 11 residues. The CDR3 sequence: CASSYAGTQYF. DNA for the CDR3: TGTGCCAGCAGCTACGCGGGGACCCAGTACTTC.

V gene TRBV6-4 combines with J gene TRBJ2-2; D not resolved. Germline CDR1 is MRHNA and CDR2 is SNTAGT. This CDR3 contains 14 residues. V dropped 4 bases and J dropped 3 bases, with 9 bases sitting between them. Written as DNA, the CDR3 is TGTGCCAGCAGTGGTAACGCAGACACCGGGGAGCTGTTTTTT. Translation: CASSGNADTGELFF.

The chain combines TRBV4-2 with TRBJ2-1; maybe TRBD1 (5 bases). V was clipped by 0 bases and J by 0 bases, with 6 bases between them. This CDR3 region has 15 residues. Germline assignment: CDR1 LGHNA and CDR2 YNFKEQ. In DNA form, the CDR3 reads TGTGCCAGCAGCCAAGACAGGGTCTCCTACAATGAGCAGTTCTTC. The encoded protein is CASSQDRVSYNEQFF.

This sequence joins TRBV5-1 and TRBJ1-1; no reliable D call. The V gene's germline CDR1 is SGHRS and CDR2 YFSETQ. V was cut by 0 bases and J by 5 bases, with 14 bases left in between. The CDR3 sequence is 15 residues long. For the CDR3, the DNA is TGCGCCAGCAGCTTGGTTGCAGGCTCCGGGACTGAAGCTTTCTTT. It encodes CASSLVAGSGTEAFF. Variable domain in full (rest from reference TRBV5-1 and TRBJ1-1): KAGVTQTPRYLIKTRGQQVTLSCSPISGHRSVSWYQQTPGQGLQFLFEYFSETQRNKGNFPGRFSGRQFSNSRSEMNVSTLELGDSALYLCASSLVAGSGTEAFFGQGTRLTVV.

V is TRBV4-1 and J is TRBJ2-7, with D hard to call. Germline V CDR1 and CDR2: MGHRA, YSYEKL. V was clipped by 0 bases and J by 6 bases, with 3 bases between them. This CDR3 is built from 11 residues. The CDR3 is CASSQDSEQYF. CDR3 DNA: TGCGCCAGCAGCCAAGACAGCGAGCAGTACTTC.

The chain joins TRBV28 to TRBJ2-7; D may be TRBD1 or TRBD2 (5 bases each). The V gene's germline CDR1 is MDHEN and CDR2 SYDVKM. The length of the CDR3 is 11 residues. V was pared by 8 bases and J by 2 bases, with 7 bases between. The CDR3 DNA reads TGTGCCAGCGGGGGTCCCTACGAGCAGTACTTC. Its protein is CASGGPYEQYF. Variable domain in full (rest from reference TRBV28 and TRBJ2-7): DVKVTQSSRYLVKRTGEKVFLECVQDMDHENMFWYRQDPGLGLRLIYFSYDVKMKEKGDIPEGYSVSREKKERFSLILESASTNQTSMYLCASGGPYEQYFGPGTRLTVT.

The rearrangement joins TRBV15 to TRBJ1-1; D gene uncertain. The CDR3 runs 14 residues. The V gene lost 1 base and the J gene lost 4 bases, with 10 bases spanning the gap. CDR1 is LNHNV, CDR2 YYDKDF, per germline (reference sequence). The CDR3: CATSRVAEVTEAFF. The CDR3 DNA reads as TGTGCCACCAGCAGAGTTGCCGAAGTCACTGAAGCTTTCTTT.

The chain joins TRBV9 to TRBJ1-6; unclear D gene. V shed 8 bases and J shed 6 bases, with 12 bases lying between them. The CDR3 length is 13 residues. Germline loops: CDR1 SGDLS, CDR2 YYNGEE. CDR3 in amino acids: CASSTGVNSPLHF. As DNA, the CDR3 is TGTGCCAGTTCAACGGGCGTTAATTCACCCCTCCACTTT.

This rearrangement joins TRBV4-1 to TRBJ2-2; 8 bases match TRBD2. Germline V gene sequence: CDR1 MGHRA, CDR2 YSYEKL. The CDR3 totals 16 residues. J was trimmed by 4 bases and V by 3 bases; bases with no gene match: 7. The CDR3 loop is CASSQTFGGGTGELFF. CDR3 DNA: TGCGCCAGCAGCCAGACCTTCGGGGGGGGCACCGGGGAGCTGTTTTTT.

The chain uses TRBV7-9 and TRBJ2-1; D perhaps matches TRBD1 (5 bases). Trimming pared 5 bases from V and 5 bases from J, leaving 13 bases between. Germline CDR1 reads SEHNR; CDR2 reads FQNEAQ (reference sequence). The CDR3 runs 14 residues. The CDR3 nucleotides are TGTGCCAGCAGCCTGAGGACAATCAACAATGAGCAGTTCTTC. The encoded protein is CASSLRTINNEQFF.

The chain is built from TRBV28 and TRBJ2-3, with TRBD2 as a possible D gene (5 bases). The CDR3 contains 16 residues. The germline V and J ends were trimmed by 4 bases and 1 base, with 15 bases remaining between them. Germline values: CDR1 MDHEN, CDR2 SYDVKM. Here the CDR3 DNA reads TGTGCCAGCAGTTCGGAGGACCCTGAGGGCACAGATACGCAGTATTTT. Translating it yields CASSSEDPEGTDTQYF.

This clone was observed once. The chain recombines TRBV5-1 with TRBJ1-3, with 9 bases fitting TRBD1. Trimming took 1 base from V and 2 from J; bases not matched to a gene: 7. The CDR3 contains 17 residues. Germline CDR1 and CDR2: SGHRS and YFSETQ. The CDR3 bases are TGCGCCAGCAGCTTGTACCCCGGGACAGGGACTGGAAACACCATATATTTT. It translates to CASSLYPGTGTGNTIYF.

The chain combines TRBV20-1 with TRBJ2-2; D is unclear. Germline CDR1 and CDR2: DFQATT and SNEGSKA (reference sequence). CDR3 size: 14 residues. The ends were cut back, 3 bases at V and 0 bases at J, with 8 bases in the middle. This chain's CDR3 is CSASIGTNTGELFF. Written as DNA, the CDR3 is TGCAGTGCTAGTATCGGAACGAACACCGGGGAGCTGTTTTTT.

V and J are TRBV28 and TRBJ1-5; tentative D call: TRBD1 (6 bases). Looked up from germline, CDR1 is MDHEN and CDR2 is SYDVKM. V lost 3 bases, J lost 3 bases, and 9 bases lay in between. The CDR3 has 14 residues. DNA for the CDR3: TGTGCCAGCAGTTTGACAGGTTACAATCAGCCCCAGCATTTT. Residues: CASSLTGYNQPQHF.

The CDR3, as DNA: TGTGCCAGCAGTGTCGGGCCCCGTAACCAAGAGACCCAGTACTTC. This translates into CASSVGPRNQETQYF. The chain is built from TRBV2 and TRBJ2-5; D is ambiguous. The CDR3 contains 15 residues. The germline V and J ends were trimmed by 4 bases and 0 bases, with 12 bases remaining between them. Germline-derived CDR1 and CDR2 are SNHLY and FYNNEI. Using reference TRBV2 and TRBJ2-5 for the parts outside the CDR3, the full variable domain is EPEVTQTPSHQVTQMGQEVILRCVPISNHLYFYWYRQILGQKVEFLVSFYNNEISEKSEIFDDQFSVERPDGSNFTLKIRSTKLEDSAMYFCASSVGPRNQETQYFGPGTRLLVL.

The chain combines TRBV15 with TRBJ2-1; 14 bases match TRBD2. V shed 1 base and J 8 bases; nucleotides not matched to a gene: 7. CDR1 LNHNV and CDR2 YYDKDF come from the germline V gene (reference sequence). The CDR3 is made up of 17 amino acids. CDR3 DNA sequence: TGTGCCACCAGCAGAGCTTCGGGACTAGCGGGAGTCTATGAGCAGTTCTTC. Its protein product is CATSRASGLAGVYEQFF.

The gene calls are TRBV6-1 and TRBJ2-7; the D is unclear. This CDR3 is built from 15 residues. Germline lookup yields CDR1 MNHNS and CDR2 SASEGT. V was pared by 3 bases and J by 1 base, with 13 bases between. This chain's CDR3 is CASSESWAASYEQYF. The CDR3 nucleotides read TGTGCCAGCAGTGAGTCGTGGGCAGCATCCTACGAGCAGTACTTC.

The CDR3 loop is CASSFSGRARDTQYF. DNA of the CDR3: TGTGCCAGCAGTTTTAGCGGGAGGGCCCGGGATACGCAGTATTTT. The chain has TRBV6-5 and TRBJ2-3; 11 bases agree with TRBD2. The V and J ends lost 4 bases and 6 bases, in that order; junction bases with no gene match: 6. This CDR3 has 15 residues. CDR1 is MNHEY, CDR2 SVGAGI, per germline.

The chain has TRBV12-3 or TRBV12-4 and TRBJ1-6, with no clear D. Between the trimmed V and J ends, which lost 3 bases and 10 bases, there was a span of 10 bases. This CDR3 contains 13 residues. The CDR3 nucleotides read TGTGCCAGCAGTTTGAGGGAGAGGTCACCCCTCCACTTT. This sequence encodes CASSLRERSPLHF.

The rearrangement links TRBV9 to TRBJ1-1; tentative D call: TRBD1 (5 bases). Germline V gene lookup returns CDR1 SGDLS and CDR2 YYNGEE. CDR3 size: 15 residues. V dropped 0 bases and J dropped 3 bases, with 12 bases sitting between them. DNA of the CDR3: TGTGCCAGCAGCGTAGTTCTGGGGGTCTACACTGAAGCTTTCTTT. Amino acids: CASSVVLGVYTEAFF.

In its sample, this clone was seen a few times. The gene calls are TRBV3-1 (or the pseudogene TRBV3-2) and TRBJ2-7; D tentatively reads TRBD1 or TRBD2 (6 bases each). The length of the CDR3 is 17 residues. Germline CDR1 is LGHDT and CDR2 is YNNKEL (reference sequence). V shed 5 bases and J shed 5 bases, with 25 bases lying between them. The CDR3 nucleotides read TGTGCCAGCAGCAAGGACAGACTTCGCGGGAAATGTGACGAGCAGTACTTC. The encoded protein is CASSKDRLRGKCDEQYF.